At least ten counts were recorded for the clone carrying this T cell receptor beta chain. The antigen remains undetermined. This specimen belongs to a study of post-analysis software for immune sequencing data. Study findings and constraints: Those with multiple sclerosis, the patient group, showed significantly lower normalized Chao1 diversity than controls.

Researchers reported that TCR beta cDNA libraries carried unique molecular identifiers. TCRdb re-derived calls from the PCR reads in MiXCR, one entry per CDR3 protein. This sample has roughly 540,000 distinct CDR3 sequences, with less than 40% found just once. The sample was blood. This sequence originates from a girl between 2 and 17 years old with multiple sclerosis.

The CDR3 bases are TGCAGCGTTGAAGGTCTAAAGGTAGGGTCCCACGAGCAGTACTTC. Translation: CSVEGLKVGSHEQYF. This chain joins TRBV29-1 and TRBJ2-7, with D unclear. CDR1 is SQVTM and CDR2 is ANQGSEA in the germline V gene. The CDR3 totals 15 residues. V lost 1 base to trimming and J lost 5 bases, with 18 bases between them.